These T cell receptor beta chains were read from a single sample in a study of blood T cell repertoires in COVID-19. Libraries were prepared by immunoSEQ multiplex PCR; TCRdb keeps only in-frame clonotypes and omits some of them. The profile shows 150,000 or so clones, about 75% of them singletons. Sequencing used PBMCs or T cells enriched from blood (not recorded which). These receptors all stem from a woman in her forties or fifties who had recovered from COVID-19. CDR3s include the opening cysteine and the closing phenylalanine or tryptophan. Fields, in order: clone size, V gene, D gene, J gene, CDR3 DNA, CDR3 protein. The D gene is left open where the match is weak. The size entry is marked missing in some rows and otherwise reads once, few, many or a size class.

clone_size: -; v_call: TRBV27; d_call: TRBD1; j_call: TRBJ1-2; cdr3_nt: TGTGCCAGCAGGATCCCCGGGACAGGGAACCATGGCTACACCTTC; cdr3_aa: CASRIPGTGNHGYTF
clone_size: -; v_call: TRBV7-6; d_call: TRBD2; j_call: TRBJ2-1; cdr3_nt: TGTGCCAGCAGTCGTGGACTAGCGGGAGGTAAGAGTGAGCAGTTCTTC; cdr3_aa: CASSRGLAGGKSEQFF
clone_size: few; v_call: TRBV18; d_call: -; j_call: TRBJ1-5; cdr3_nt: TGTGCCAGCTCCCCAGAGAAGAGCAATCAGCCCCAGCATTTT; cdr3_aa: CASSPEKSNQPQHF
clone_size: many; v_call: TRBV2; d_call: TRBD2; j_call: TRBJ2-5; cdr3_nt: TGTGCCAGCAGCAAAACTAGCGTTAGACAAGAGACCCAGTACTTC; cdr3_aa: CASSKTSVRQETQYF
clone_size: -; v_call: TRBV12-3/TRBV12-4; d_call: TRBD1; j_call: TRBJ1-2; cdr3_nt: TGTGCCAGCAGCCCCGGGACAGGGCTGGGCTACACCTTC; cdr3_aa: CASSPGTGLGYTF
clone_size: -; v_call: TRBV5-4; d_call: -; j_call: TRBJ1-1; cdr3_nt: TGTGCCAGCAGCTTGGCCCTCGGGGGGCGGAAGAACACTGAAGCTTTCTTT; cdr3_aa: CASSLALGGRKNTEAFF
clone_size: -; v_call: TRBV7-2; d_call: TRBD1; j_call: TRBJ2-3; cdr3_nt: TGTGCCAGCAGCCAGGGACAGGGAACAGATACGCAGTATTTT; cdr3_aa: CASSQGQGTDTQYF
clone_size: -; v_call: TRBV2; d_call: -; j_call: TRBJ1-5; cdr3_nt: TGTGCCAGCAGTGAAAACGGGCCGGGGAATCAGCCCCAGCATTTT; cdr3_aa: CASSENGPGNQPQHF
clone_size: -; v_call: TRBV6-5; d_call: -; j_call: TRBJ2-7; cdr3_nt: TGTGCCAGCAGTTACTCCCGGACTGCTGGCGGCGAGCAGTACTTC; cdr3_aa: CASSYSRTAGGEQYF
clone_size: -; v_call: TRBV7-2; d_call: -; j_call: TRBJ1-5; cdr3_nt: TGTGCCAGCAGCTTACGACCCGACAGAAGCAATCAGCCCCAGCATTTT; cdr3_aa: CASSLRPDRSNQPQHF
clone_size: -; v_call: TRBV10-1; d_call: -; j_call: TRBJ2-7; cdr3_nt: TGCGCCAGCAGTGATTCCCAATACGAGCAGTACTTC; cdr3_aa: CASSDSQYEQYF
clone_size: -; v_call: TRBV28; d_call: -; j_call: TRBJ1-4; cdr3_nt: TGTGCCAGCAGTTTGAGTACGGCAGGAGGTGAAAAACTGTTTTTT; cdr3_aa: CASSLSTAGGEKLFF
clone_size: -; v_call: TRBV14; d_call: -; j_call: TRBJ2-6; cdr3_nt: TGTGCCAGCAGCCTTCTTGGGGGACATGGTGTGGGGTACTCTGGGGCCAACGTCCTGACTTTC; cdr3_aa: CASSLLGGHGVGYSGANVLTF
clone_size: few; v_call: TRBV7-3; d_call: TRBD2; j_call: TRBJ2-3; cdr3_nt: TGTGCCAGCAGCGCCGGGGGGAACGCAGATACGCAGTATTTT; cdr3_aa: CASSAGGNADTQYF
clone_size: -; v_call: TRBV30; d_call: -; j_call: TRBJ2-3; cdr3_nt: TGTGCCTGGAGTACTGGCGACAGAAGCACAGATACGCAGTATTTT; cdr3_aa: CAWSTGDRSTDTQYF
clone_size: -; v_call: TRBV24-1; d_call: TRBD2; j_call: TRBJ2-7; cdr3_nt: TGTGCCACCCGAAGGGGACTAGCGGGAGAGCAGTACTTC; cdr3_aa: CATRRGLAGEQYF
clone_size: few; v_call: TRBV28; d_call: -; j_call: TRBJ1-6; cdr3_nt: TGTGCCAGCAGTGACCCGGGACTCTTACCCCTCCACTTT; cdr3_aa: CASSDPGLLPLHF
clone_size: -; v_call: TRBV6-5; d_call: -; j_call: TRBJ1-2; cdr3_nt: TGTGCCAGCAGTTACTCGTTGGGCAGGCCCTATGGCTACACCTTC; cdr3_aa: CASSYSLGRPYGYTF
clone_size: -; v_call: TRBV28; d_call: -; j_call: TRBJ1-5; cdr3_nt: TGTGCCAGCAGTTTAAGGGGGAAGGGGTATAGCAATCAGCCCCAGCATTTT; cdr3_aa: CASSLRGKGYSNQPQHF
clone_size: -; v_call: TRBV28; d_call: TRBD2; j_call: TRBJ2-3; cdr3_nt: TGTGCCAGCAGTCCTCTGGGGACTAGCGGGTCTGACACAGATACGCAGTATTTT; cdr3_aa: CASSPLGTSGSDTDTQYF
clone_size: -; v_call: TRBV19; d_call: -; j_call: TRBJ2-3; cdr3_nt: TGTGCCAGTAGTATGGCGGTCACTAGCACAGATACGCAGTATTTT; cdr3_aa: CASSMAVTSTDTQYF
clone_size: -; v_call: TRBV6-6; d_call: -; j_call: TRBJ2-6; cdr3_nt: TGTGCCAGCAGTCGCCGGGTCTTTCCCTCTGGGGCCAACGTCCTGACTTTC; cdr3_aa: CASSRRVFPSGANVLTF
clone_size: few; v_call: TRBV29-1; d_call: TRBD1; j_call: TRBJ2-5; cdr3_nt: TGCAGCGCCCGGACAGGGGGAGAAAAGACCCAGTACTTC; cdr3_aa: CSARTGGEKTQYF
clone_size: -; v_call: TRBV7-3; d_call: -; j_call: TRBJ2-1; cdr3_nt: TGTGCCAGCAGCTTATTTCCCGGCGGGGTTCAGCAGTTCTTC; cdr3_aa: CASSLFPGGVQQFF
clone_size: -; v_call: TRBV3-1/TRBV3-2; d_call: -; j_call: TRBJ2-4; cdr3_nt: TGTGCCAGCAGCCTGGGGGACTTCAAGAGACCTGCGGCCAAAAACATTCAGTACTTC; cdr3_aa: CASSLGDFKRPAAKNIQYF
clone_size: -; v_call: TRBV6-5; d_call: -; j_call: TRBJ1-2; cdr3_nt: TGTGCCAGCACGGGTTCTAATGGCTACACCTTC; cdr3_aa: CASTGSNGYTF
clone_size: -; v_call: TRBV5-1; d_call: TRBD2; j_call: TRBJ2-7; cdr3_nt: TGCGCCAGCAGCTTGGGAGGACTAGCGGGGTCCTACGAGCAGTACTTC; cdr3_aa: CASSLGGLAGSYEQYF
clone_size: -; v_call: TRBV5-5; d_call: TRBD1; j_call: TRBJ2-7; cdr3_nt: TGTGCCAGCAGCTTGACCGGGACAGGGGCCTACGAGCAGTACTTC; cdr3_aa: CASSLTGTGAYEQYF
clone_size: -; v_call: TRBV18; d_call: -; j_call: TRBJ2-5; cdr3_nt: TGTGCCAGCTCACCACTGGGGGGACAAGAGACCCAGTACTTC; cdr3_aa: CASSPLGGQETQYF
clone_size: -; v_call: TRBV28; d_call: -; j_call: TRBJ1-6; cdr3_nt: TGTGCCAGCAGTTCCGCCCCCACTAGGGCCAACTCACCCCTCCACTTT; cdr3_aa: CASSSAPTRANSPLHF
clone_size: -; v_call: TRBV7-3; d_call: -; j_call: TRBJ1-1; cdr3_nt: TGTGCCAGCAGCCCGGGACAAGAAGGTCAAGCTTTCTTT; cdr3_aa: CASSPGQEGQAFF
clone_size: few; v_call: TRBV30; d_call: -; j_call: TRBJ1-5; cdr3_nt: TGTGCCTGGAGCGAAGACGAGACAGACAAAGACAATCAGCCCCAGCATTTT; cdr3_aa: CAWSEDETDKDNQPQHF